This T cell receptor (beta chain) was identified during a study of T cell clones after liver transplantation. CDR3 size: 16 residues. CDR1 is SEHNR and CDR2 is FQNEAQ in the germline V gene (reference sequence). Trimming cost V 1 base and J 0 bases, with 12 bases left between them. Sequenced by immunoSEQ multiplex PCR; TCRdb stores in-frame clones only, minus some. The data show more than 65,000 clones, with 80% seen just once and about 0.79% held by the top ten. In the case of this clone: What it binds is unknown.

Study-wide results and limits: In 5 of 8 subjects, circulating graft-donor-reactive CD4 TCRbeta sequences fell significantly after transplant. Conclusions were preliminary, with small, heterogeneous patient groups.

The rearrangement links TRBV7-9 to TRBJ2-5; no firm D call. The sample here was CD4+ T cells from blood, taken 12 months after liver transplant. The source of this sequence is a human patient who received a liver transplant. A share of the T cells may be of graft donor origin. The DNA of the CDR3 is TGTGCCAGCAGCTTAGGTAGCTTGGGTTACCAAGAGACCCAGTACTTC. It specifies CASSLGSLGYQETQYF.